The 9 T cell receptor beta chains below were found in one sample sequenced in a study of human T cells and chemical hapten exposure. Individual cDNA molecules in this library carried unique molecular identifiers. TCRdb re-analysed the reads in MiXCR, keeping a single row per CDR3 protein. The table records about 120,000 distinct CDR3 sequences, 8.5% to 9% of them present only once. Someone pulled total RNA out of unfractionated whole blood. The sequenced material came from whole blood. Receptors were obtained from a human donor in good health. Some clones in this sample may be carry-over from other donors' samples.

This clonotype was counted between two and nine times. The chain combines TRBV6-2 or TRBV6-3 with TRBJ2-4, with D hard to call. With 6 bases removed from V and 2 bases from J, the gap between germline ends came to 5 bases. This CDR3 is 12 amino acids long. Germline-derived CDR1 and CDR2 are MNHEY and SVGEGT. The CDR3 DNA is TGTGCCAGCAGGGAATCCAAAAACATTCAGTACTTC. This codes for CASRESKNIQYF.

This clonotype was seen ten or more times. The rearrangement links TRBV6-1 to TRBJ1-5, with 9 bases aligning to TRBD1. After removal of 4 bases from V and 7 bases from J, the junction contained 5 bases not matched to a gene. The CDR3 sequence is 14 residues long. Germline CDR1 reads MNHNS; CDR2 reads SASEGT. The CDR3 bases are TGTGCCAGCAGTGGCCGGACAGGGGTGCAGCCCCAGCATTTT. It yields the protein CASSGRTGVQPQHF.

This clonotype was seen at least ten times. The CDR3 nucleotides are TGTGCCACCAGCATCCCTGGCGGGAACACTGAAGCTTTCTTT. Encoded protein: CATSIPGGNTEAFF. The rearrangement links TRBV15 to TRBJ1-1; D unclear. Germline V gene data show CDR1 as LNHNV and CDR2 as YYDKDF (reference sequence). Trimming cost V 4 bases and J 1 base, with 10 bases left between them. The CDR3 covers 14 residues.

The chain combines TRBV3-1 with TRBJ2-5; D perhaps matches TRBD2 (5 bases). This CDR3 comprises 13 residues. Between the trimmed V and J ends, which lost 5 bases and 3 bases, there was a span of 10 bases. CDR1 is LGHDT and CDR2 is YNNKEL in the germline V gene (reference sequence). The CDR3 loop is CASSSGMKETQYF. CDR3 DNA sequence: TGTGCCAGCAGCTCCGGGATGAAAGAGACCCAGTACTTC.

The CDR3 DNA is TGTGCCAGCAGCGTAGCGGGGACCGGGTCCGAGCAGTACTTC. This gives the protein CASSVAGTGSEQYF. The V gene is TRBV9, the J gene TRBJ2-7, with D perhaps TRBD1 or TRBD2 (5 bases each). V lost 0 bases and J 6 bases, leaving 13 bases between the germline ends. This CDR3 has 14 residues. Germline CDR1 reads SGDLS; CDR2 reads YYNGEE.

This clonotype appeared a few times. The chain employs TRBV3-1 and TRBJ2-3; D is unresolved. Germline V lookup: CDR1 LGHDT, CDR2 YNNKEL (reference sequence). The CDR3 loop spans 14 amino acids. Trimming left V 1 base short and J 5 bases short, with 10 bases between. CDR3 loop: CASSQALGEDTQYF. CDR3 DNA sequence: TGTGCCAGCAGCCAAGCGCTTGGAGAAGATACGCAGTATTTT.

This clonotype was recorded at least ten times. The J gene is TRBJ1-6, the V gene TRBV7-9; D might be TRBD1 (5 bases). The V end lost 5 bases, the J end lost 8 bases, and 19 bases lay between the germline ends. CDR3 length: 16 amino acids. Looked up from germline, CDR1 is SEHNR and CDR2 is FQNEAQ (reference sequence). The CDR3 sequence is CASSPGGLGRDSPLHF. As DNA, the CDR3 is TGTGCCAGCAGCCCCGGAGGACTGGGGCGGGATTCACCCCTCCACTTT.

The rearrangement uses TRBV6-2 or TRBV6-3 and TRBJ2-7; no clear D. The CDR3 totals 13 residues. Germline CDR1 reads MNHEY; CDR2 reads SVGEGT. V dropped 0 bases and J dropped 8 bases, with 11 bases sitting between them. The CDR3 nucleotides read TGTGCCAGCAGTTACTCGGCGCTTCAACAGCAGTACTTC. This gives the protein CASSYSALQQQYF.

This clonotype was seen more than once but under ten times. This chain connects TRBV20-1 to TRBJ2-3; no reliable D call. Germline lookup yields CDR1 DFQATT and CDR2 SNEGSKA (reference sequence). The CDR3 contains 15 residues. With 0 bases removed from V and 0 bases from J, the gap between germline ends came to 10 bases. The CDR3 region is CSARDPLVSTDTQYF. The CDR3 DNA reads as TGCAGTGCTAGAGATCCGTTGGTTAGCACAGATACGCAGTATTTT.